The 8 T cell receptor beta chains in this list originate from one sample, sequenced in a study of blood T cell repertoires in COVID-19. Assay used: immunoSEQ multiplex PCR; TCRdb lists only in-frame clones, some missing. Among around 150,000 clones listed, over 80% were seen once. Sequenced input: peripheral blood. The receptor source for this set is a man in his thirties or forties with COVID-19, enrolled during active disease.

The chain carries TRBV18 and TRBJ2-1; 10 bases are shared with TRBD2. V was clipped by 0 bases and J by 10 bases; unmatched bases: 6. In germline, CDR1 is KGHSH, CDR2 LQKENI. The CDR3 runs 15 residues. CDR3 protein: CASSPPSGRAWEQFF. The CDR3 nucleotides read TGTGCCAGCTCACCACCGAGCGGGAGGGCCTGGGAGCAGTTCTTC.

The gene calls are TRBV18 and TRBJ1-3; possibly TRBD1 for D (5 bases). Trimming removed 1 base at V and 5 bases at J, with 12 bases between. The CDR3 is 15 residues long. Germline CDR1 KGHSH, CDR2 LQKENI. CDR3 region: CASSPQDSTRNTIYF. The DNA of the CDR3 is TGTGCCAGCTCACCACAAGACAGCACGCGAAACACCATATATTTT.

This chain uses TRBV3-1 (or the pseudogene TRBV3-2) with TRBJ1-2; D perhaps matches TRBD1 (5 bases). This CDR3 is 15 amino acids long. CDR1 is LGHDT and CDR2 is YNNKEL in the germline V gene (reference sequence). Trimming pared 5 bases from V and 5 bases from J, leaving 18 bases between. The CDR3 spells CASSLDGHRFYGYTF. The DNA for the CDR3 is TGTGCCAGCAGCTTGGATGGACACCGCTTTTATGGCTACACCTTC.

The chain has TRBV7-9 and TRBJ1-2; the D is unclear. Germline V gives CDR1 SEHNR, CDR2 FQNEAQ (reference sequence). There are 15 residues in the CDR3. Deletions cut 5 bases from V and 6 bases from J, with 19 bases between. The CDR3: CASSEFADWSNGYTF. The DNA for the CDR3 is TGTGCCAGCAGCGAGTTCGCCGACTGGTCGAATGGCTACACCTTC.

This chain links TRBV7-9 with TRBJ2-7; tentatively, D is TRBD1 (6 bases). CDR3 length: 15 amino acids. Germline V gene lookup returns CDR1 SEHNR and CDR2 FQNEAQ (reference sequence). The V gene lost 4 bases and the J gene lost 0 bases, with 13 bases spanning the gap. The chain's CDR3 is CASSSRDTSSYEQYF. The CDR3 region has the DNA TGTGCCAGCAGCTCTCGGGACACGAGCTCCTACGAGCAGTACTTC.

V is TRBV5-1 and J is TRBJ2-3, with 9 bases identical to TRBD2. With V trimmed by 5 bases and J by 2 bases, 6 bases remained unmatched. CDR1 and CDR2 (germline): SGHRS, YFSETQ. This CDR3 region has 15 residues. The CDR3 nucleotides read TGCGCCAGCAGGAGGCTAGCGGGATCCACAGATACGCAGTATTTT. Translated: CASRRLAGSTDTQYF.

CDR3 residues: CASSSGVRGMNTEAFF. CDR3 DNA sequence: TGTGCCAGCAGCTCAGGGGTGAGGGGCATGAACACTGAAGCTTTCTTT. V and J are TRBV2 and TRBJ1-1; the D gene is possibly TRBD1 (6 bases). The length of the CDR3 is 16 residues. V lost 6 bases and J lost 0, with 17 bases in between. Looked up from germline, CDR1 is SNHLY and CDR2 is FYNNEI.

V and J are TRBV19 and TRBJ1-4; 8 nucleotides agree with TRBD1. Germline V lookup: CDR1 LNHDA, CDR2 SQIVND (reference sequence). V was clipped by 3 bases and J by 8 bases; unmatched bases: 8. The CDR3 sequence is 15 residues long. For the CDR3, the DNA is TGTGCCAGTAGTATTGAGGACAGGGACAACGAAAAACTGTTTTTT. Amino acid sequence: CASSIEDRDNEKLFF.